Ten or more counts support the clone carrying this TCR beta chain. The V segment lost 4 bases and the J segment 2 bases; nucleotides outside the gene matches: 14. There are 17 residues in the CDR3. The germline CDR1 and CDR2 sequences are WSHSY and SAAADI. TCRdb used MiXCR to reprocess the RT-PCR reads, holding one entry per CDR3 protein. The table shows almost 700,000 distinct CDR3 sequences, with over 12% occurring only once. The chain joins TRBV10-2 to TRBJ2-7; 7 bases are shared with TRBD2. This receptor was obtained from a female donor in good health, serving as a healthy control. Sequencing was carried out using memory CD4+ T cells from blood. CDR3 coding DNA: TGCGCCAGCAGTGGTCGAACGGGGGGTTCGAGAACCTACGAGCAGTACTTC. This codes for CASSGRTGGSRTYEQYF.